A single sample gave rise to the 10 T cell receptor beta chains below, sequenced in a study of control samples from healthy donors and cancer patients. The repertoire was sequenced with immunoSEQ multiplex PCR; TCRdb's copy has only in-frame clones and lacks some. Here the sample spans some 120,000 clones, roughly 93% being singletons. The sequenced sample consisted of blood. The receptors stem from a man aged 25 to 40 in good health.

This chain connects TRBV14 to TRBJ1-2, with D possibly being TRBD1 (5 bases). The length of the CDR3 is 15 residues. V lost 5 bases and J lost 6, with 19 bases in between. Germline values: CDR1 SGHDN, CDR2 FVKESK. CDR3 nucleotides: TGTGCCAGCAGCAACAGACTCCAGGGATCCGATGGCTACACCTTC. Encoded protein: CASSNRLQGSDGYTF.

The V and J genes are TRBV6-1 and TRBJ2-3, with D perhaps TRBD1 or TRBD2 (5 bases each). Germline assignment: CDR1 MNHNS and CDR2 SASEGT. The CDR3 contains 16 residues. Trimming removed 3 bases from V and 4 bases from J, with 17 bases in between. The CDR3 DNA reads TGTGCCAGCAGTGAGCAGGTGGGGGTCAGCCCAGATACGCAGTATTTT. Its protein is CASSEQVGVSPDTQYF.

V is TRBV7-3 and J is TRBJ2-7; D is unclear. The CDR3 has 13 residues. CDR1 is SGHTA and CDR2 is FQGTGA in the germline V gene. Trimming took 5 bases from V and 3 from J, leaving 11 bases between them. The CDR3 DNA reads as TGTGCCAGCAGCCTCACAAGGGACTACGAGCAGTACTTC. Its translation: CASSLTRDYEQYF.

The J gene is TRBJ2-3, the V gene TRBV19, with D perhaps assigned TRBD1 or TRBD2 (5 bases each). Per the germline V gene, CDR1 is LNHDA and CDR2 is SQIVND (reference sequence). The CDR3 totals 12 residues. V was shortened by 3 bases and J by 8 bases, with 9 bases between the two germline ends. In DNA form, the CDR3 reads TGTGCCAGTAGTATCGGTGGGGGTACGCAGTATTTT. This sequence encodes CASSIGGGTQYF.

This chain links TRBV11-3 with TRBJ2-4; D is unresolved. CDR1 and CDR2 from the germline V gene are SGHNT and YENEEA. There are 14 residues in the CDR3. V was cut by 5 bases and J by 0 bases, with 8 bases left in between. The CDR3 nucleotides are TGTGCCAGCAGCGATGGGCTAGCCAAAAACATTCAGTACTTC. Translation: CASSDGLAKNIQYF.

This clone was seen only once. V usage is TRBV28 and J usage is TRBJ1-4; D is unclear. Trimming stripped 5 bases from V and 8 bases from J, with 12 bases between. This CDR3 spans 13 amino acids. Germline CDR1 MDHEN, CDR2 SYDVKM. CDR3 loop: CASSPPGGEKLFF. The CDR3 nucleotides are TGTGCCAGCAGTCCCCCCGGTGGGGAAAAACTGTTTTTT.

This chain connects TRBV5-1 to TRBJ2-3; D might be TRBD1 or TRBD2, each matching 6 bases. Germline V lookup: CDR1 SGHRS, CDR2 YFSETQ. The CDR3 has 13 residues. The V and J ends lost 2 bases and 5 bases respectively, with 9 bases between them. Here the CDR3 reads CASSFGGQDTQYF. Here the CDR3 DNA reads TGCGCCAGCAGCTTCGGGGGACAAGATACGCAGTATTTT.

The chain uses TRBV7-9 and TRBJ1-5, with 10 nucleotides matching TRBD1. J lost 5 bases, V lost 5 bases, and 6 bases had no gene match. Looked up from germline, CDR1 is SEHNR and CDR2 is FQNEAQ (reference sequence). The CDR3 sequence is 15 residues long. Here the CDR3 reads CASSPAGTGDQPQHF. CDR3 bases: TGTGCCAGCAGCCCCGCGGGGACAGGGGATCAGCCCCAGCATTTT.

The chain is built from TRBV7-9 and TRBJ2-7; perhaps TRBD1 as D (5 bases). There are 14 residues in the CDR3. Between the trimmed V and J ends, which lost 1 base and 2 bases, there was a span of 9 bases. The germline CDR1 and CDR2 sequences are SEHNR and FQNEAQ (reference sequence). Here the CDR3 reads CASSLVQAPYEQYV. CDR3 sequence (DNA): TGTGCCAGCAGCTTAGTACAGGCCCCCTACGAGCAGTACGTC.

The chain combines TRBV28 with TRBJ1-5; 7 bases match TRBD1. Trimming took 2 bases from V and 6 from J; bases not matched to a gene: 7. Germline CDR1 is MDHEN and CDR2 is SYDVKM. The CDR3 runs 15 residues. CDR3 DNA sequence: TGTGCCAGCAGTTTAGGACTCAGGGGGGGTCAGCCCCAGCATTTT. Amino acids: CASSLGLRGGQPQHF.